This T cell receptor beta chain stems from a study of T cells of healthy individuals. This clonotype has just a few counts. This CDR3 region has 14 residues. The germline V gene encodes CDR1 SGHRS and CDR2 YFSETQ. Trimming shortened V by 4 bases and J by 4 bases, and 14 bases separated the two germline ends. TCRdb passed the 5' RACE reads through MiXCR, listing each CDR3 protein once. Altogether about 82,000 distinct CDR3 sequences are present, roughly 5% being singletons, with the ten largest covering roughly 7.6%. This chain connects TRBV5-1 to TRBJ1-2; perhaps TRBD1 as D (6 bases). This TCR came from a female donor in good health. Here the CDR3 DNA reads TGCGCCAGCAGCCGGGAGGACAGCTCCTATGGCTACACCTTC. Its translation is CASSREDSSYGYTF.